This T cell receptor (beta chain) comes out of a study of T cell responses to AZD1222 COVID-19 vaccine. General study findings and limits: Possibly, clonal diversity was underestimated; donors were largely white British and included more females. Mapped onto spike, vaccine-associated CD4 TCRs spanned it and were dominant at 160-218 and 743-854.

The protocol was immunoSEQ multiplex PCR, while the TCRdb copy is restricted to in-frame clones and leaves out a portion. The profile shows roughly 120,000 clones, 75% to 90% of them singletons. Of note for this clone: Its antigen is not identified. The same CDR3 also results from other DNA sequences found in this sample.

Trimming removed 2 bases from V and 2 bases from J, with 8 bases in between. Germline CDR1 is SGHDT and CDR2 is YYEEEE. CDR3 length: 14 amino acids. This clonotype was sampled from an adult in good health. Material: peripheral blood, obtained on day 0 of AZD1222 vaccination. The chain links TRBV5-6 to TRBJ1-3; D is uncertain. CDR3: CASSFPGTGNTIYF. DNA for the CDR3: TGTGCCAGCAGCTTCCCGGGTACTGGAAACACCATATATTTT. The variable domain in full, with the rest retrieved from reference TRBV5-6 and TRBJ1-3, is DAGVTQSPTHLIKTRGQQVTLRCSPKSGHDTVSWYQQALGQGPQFIFQYYEEEERQRGNFPDRFSGHQFPNYSSELNVNALLLGDSALYLCASSFPGTGNTIYFGEGSWLTVV.